The source of this T cell receptor beta chain is a study of blood T cell repertoires in COVID-19. Overall study context: The United States, Italy and Spain supplied acute and convalescent COVID-19 samples.

Trimming cost V 1 base and J 4 bases, with 14 bases left between them. The CDR3 sequence is 16 residues long. Germline CDR1 reads SGHRS; CDR2 reads YFSETQ. Method: immunoSEQ multiplex PCR; TCRdb's copy keeps in-frame clones and lacks some. The table has about 100,000 clones, around nine tenths seen once; the top ten hold less than 2%. The material sequenced was peripheral blood. The source is an older man with acute or convalescent COVID-19. This chain connects TRBV5-1 to TRBJ2-2; D may be TRBD1 (5 bases). Written as DNA, the CDR3 is TGCGCCAGCAGCTTGCTTCCAGGGTGGAGCACCGGGGAGCTGTTTTTT. This encodes CASSLLPGWSTGELFF. The full variable domain, in which reference TRBV5-1 and TRBJ2-2 provide the parts outside the CDR3, is KAGVTQTPRYLIKTRGQQVTLSCSPISGHRSVSWYQQTPGQGLQFLFEYFSETQRNKGNFPGRFSGRQFSNSRSEMNVSTLELGDSALYLCASSLLPGWSTGELFFGEGSRLTVL.